The present TCR beta chain was sequenced within a study of Japanese encephalitis immunity and Zika vaccine responses. Each CDR3 protein gets one entry after TCRdb re-called the 5' RACE reads with MiXCR. The sample holds more than 130 distinct CDR3 sequences, 10% to 13% seen once. For roughly 6 days, PBMCs labeled with CFSE were cultured with peptide pools at roughly 0.94 ug/mL each. The specimen comprised antigen-activated CD8+ T cells from blood, cultured, sampled during a Zika inactivated vaccine study. These receptors were obtained from an adult man who received an inactivated Zika virus vaccine.

In its sample, this clonotype is medium-sized. The chain joins TRBV27 to TRBJ2-7, with 8 nucleotides matching TRBD2. Trimming took 5 bases from V and 4 from J; bases not matched to a gene: 13. The CDR3 covers 16 residues. Germline CDR1 reads MNHEY; CDR2 reads SMNVEV (reference sequence). The CDR3 sequence: CASSPRGELQGYEQYF. DNA for the CDR3: TGTGCCAGCAGTCCGCGGGGGGAGCTCCAGGGGTACGAGCAGTACTTC.